Sequencing of this T cell receptor (beta chain) was carried out in a study of regulatory T cells in long-lasting Graves disease. The time point was: persistent/refractory GD, antithyroid drugs over 5 years with positive TRAb. PBMCs provided the RNA from which the TCR library was made. This clonotype was seen at least ten times. As yet, its antigen is unknown. Library construction for TCR beta used iRepertoire HTBI primers and Arm-PCR of CDR3 regions. In TCRdb, the multiplex PCR reads were re-called with MiXCR into one record per CDR3 protein. The data show around 460,000 distinct CDR3 sequences, with approximately 23% seen just once and less than 15% held by the top ten. The V gene end was trimmed by 4 bases and the J gene end by 4 bases; junction bases not matched to a gene: 2. CDR3 size: 14 residues. Germline V gene data show CDR1 as MDHEN and CDR2 as SYDVKM. General observations from the study: Persistent disease was associated with favored TRBV28 usage and with favored use of TRBJ1-2 and TRBJ2-5.

The TCR sequence derives from a female donor with Graves disease. Sample: peripheral blood mononuclear cells (PBMCs), taken when the disease was refractory, from a patient treated with antithyroid drugs. The chain has TRBV28 and TRBJ1-5, with 9 bases fitting TRBD1. CDR3 nucleotides: TGTGCCAGCAGTTCCGGGACAGGGAATCAGCCCCAGCATTTT. It specifies CASSSGTGNQPQHF.